This T cell receptor (beta chain) originates from a study of cytomegalovirus exposure and HLA in healthy donors. This PCR relied on a set of 60 Vbeta primers and 13 Jbeta primers. Repertoires were generated with immunoSEQ multiplex PCR, while TCRdb's copy carries only in-frame clones and drops some. The data show about 200,000 clones, around 81% seen once. V lost 5 bases and J 1 base, leaving 21 bases between the germline ends. The germline V gene has CDR1 LNHNV and CDR2 YYDKDF (reference sequence). The CDR3 is 18 amino acids. The sequencing sample was made of PBMCs. V is TRBV15 and J is TRBJ1-3; D is undetermined. The source is a young man in good health and CMV-seronegative. The CDR3 DNA follows: TGTGCCACCAGCCTCTTCCTAAGGAGGAGCTCTTCTGGAAACACCATATATTTT. Translated: CATSLFLRRSSSGNTIYF.